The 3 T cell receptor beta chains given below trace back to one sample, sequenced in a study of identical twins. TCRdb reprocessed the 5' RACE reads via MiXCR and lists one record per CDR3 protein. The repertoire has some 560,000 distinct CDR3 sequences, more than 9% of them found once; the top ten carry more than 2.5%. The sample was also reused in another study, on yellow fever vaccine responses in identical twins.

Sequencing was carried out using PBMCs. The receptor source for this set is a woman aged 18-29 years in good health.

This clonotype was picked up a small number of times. The CDR3 is CSVEGRDWGQYF. The CDR3 nucleotides read TGCAGCGTTGAGGGGCGCGACTGGGGGCAGTACTTC. The rearrangement links TRBV29-1 to TRBJ2-7, with a possible D match to TRBD1 (5 bases). Germline V gene lookup returns CDR1 SQVTM and CDR2 ANQGSEA. This CDR3 comprises 12 residues. The germline V and J ends were trimmed by 3 bases and 9 bases, with 15 bases remaining between them.

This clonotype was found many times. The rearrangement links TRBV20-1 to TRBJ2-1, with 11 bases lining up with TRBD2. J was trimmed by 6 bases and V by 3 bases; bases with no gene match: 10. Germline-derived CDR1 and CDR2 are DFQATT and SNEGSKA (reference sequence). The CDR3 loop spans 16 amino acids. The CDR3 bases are TGCAGTGCTAGGGTGCTAGCGGGGGGTCTGGGCAATGAGCAGTTCTTC. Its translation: CSARVLAGGLGNEQFF.

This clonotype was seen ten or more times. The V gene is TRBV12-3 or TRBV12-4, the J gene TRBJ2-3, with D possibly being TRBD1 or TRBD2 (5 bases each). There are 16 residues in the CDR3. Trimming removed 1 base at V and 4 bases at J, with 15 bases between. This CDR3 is CASSLGPRDGADTQYF. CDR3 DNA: TGTGCCAGCAGTTTAGGGCCCCGGGACGGCGCAGATACGCAGTATTTT.